Listed below are T cell receptor beta chains from one sample, sequenced in a study of blood T cell repertoires in COVID-19. Clones were sequenced by immunoSEQ multiplex PCR, and TCRdb holds only the in-frame ones, with some missing. The data show roughly 700,000 clones, 85% to 90% seen once. Sequenced material: peripheral blood. These receptors were collected from a woman under 30 with acute or convalescent COVID-19. The conserved cysteine and the conserved F or W are not part of the CDR3 here.

v_call	cdr3_aa
TRBV3-1/TRBV3-2	ASSQGGNYGYT
TRBV4-1	ASSQVGGATDTQY
TRBV19	ASIGDGTGYGYT
TRBV5-5	ASSFTGEEQY
TRBV25-1	ASMGVRAF
TRBV4-2	ASSPSPGGLKNIQY
TRBV27	ASSFCLLRVAMGREGRELF
TRBV6-5	ASSPNRGYNEQF
TRBV7-9	ASSGGQLNQPQH
TRBV2	ASPNRGTSTDTQY
TRBV4-1	ASSLRGGTEAF
TRBV5-5	ASRPATREKLF
TRBV30	AWSPGTGGEQY
TRBV4-1	ASSQDSAPLNTEAF
TRBV5-4	ASSLDGGAYNEQF
TRBV6-4	ASSEGRGTTDTQY
TRBV29-1	SAPPRGRSGGVQY
TRBV5-6	ASSLAGSSYEQY
TRBV6-1	ASSEQSGSMGQF
TRBV27	ASSLPTGDTQY
TRBV28	ASSFPLSGGRNQPQH
TRBV19	ASSIAGNQAKNIQY
TRBV6-5	ASTAGSQPQH
TRBV6-6	ASRATYSNQPQH
TRBV27	ASSPIPRVDRGIQYEQY
TRBV5-1	ASSLAEPGYNEQF
TRBV24-1	ATSEGGGNEQF
TRBV5-4	ASSLRGSRGGYT
TRBV18	ASTRQGMDEAF
TRBV7-9	ANEKGKEGGNTIY
TRBV18	ASSPGEGRTDTQY
TRBV12-3/TRBV12-4	ASSFRFNQPQH
TRBV30	ASEVANYGYT
TRBV12-5	ASGLGGGLDGYT
TRBV12-3/TRBV12-4	ATGGQGDVEAF
TRBV5-1	AILQGFDQPQH
TRBV6-5	ASSLGPQANYGYT
TRBV7-2	ASSFAGGRGRPQH
TRBV27	ATGQYNSPLH
TRBV11-3	ASSHSPTSGGTQY
TRBV11-2	ASSTRSTGASGNTIY
TRBV28	ASSSGTSNRRY
TRBV4-1	ASSQYSGVEDTQY
TRBV4-1	ASSQDWQGKTSNQPQH
TRBV7-2	ASSLEQGRGYT
TRBV7-9	ASSPGPTSVYEQY
TRBV7-8	ASSPRTEKYNYGYT
TRBV6-1	ASSEWTSVNEQF
TRBV4-3	ASSQGGRSGGYNEQF
TRBV9	ASSLGQGNGYT
TRBV27	ASSPRLKARASEAF